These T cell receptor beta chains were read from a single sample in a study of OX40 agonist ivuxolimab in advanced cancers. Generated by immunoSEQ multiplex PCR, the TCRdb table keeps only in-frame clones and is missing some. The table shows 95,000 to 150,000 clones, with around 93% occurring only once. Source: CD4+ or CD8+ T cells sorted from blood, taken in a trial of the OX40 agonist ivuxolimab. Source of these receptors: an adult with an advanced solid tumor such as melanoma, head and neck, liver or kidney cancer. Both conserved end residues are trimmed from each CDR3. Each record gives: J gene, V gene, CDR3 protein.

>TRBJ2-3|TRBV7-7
ASSPKRHRDSFSISTDTQY
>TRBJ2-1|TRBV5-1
ASSLESSNEQF
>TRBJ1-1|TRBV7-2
ASSSQGTANTEAF
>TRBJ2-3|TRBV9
ASSPGLAGLGDTQY
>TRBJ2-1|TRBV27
ASSTGFSGNNEQF
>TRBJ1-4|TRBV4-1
ASSQDPGANGKLF
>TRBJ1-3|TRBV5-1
ASRGGPGRGNTIY
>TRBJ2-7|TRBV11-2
ASSLDGQGTYEQY
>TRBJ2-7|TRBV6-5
ATWTSVSEQY
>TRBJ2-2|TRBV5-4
ASSLGSGGHTGELF
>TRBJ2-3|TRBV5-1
ASSSQGTDTQY
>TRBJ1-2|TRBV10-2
ASTAGQGADYGYT
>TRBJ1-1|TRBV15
ATSRVVLDTEAF
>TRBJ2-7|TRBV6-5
ASSTRPGGSYEQY
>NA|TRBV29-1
SVEALPFSYEQY
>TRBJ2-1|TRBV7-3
ASSKGLGTDEQF
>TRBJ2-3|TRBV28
ASRITDTQY